Below are 23 T cell receptor beta chains sequenced from a single sample in a study of cytomegalovirus exposure and HLA in healthy donors. The PCR employed 60 Vbeta primers together with 13 Jbeta primers. Some clones are missing from TCRdb's copy, which holds only in-frame ones; the method was immunoSEQ multiplex PCR. The sample lists about 94,000 clones, over 60% occurring once. Sequences were obtained from PBMCs. The receptors were gathered from a man aged 25 to 45 in good health and CMV-seronegative.

J is TRBJ1-1 and V is TRBV12-5, with D maybe TRBD1 (6 bases). Germline lookup yields CDR1 LGHNT and CDR2 FRNRAP. Trimming left V 5 bases short and J 8 bases short, with 15 bases between. This CDR3 region has 13 residues. CDR3 sequence (DNA): TGTGCTAGTGGTCCCGGACAGATCCAAGAAGCTTTCTTT. Its protein product is CASGPGQIQEAFF.

V usage is TRBV9 and J usage is TRBJ1-4; the D is unclear. Between the trimmed V and J ends, which lost 0 bases and 5 bases, there was a span of 5 bases. Germline loops: CDR1 SGDLS, CDR2 YYNGEE. This CDR3 is built from 13 residues. In nucleotides, the CDR3 is TGTGCCAGCAGCGTAGATGGCAATGAAAAACTGTTTTTT. This encodes CASSVDGNEKLFF.

In its sample, this clone was seen once. The gene calls are TRBV28 and TRBJ2-7, with 8 bases fitting TRBD2. This CDR3 has 13 amino acids. CDR1 MDHEN and CDR2 SYDVKM come from the germline V gene. V shed 9 bases and J 3 bases; nucleotides not matched to a gene: 7. The CDR3 nucleotides are TGTGCCAGTTTCTCGCGGGAGGACTACGAGCAGTACTTC. Protein: CASFSREDYEQYF.

V usage is TRBV18 and J usage is TRBJ2-3; D ambiguous. This CDR3 comprises 14 residues. V lost 1 base and J 2 bases, leaving 7 bases between the germline ends. In germline, CDR1 is KGHSH, CDR2 LQKENI. CDR3 region: CASSPLGSTDTQYF. As DNA, the CDR3 is TGTGCCAGCTCACCACTCGGGTCCACAGATACGCAGTATTTT. The full variable domain, completed using reference TRBV18 and TRBJ2-3, is NAGVMQNPRHLVRRRGQEARLRCSPMKGHSHVYWYRQLPEEGLKFMVYLQKENIIDESGMPKERFSAEFPKEGPSILRIQQVVRGDSAAYFCASSPLGSTDTQYFGPGTRLTVL.

This chain uses TRBV29-1 with TRBJ2-3; weak D call: TRBD2 (6 bases). This CDR3 has 13 amino acids. The germline gives CDR1 SQVTM, CDR2 ANQGSEA. V was cut by 7 bases and J by 3 bases, with 14 bases left in between. For the CDR3, the DNA is TGCAGCGGGGGACCCGGGGGAACAGATACGCAGTATTTT. This gives the protein CSGGPGGTDTQYF.

This clone was observed a handful of times. This sequence joins TRBV5-1 and TRBJ2-7; TRBD1 is a possible D gene (5 bases). The ends were cut back, 10 bases at V and 1 base at J, with 18 bases in the middle. Germline CDR1 reads SGHRS; CDR2 reads YFSETQ. This CDR3 spans 14 amino acids. DNA of the CDR3: TGCGCCTGCCGTCCACAGGCGGATTCCTACGAGCAGTACTTC. Protein sequence: CACRPQADSYEQYF.

The J gene is TRBJ1-4, the V gene TRBV11-2; D remains ambiguous. Deletions cut 5 bases from V and 8 bases from J, with 18 bases between. The CDR3 has 15 residues. Germline V lookup: CDR1 SGHAT, CDR2 FQNNGV. CDR3 nucleotides: TGTGCCAGCAGCCCCGTAGGCCCGGGAAGGGAAAAACTGTTTTTT. Protein sequence: CASSPVGPGREKLFF.

The genes are TRBV29-1 and TRBJ1-2; D is uncertain. The ends were cut back, 7 bases at V and 8 bases at J, with 14 bases in the middle. The germline V gene encodes CDR1 SQVTM and CDR2 ANQGSEA. This CDR3 is built from 11 residues. This chain's CDR3 is CSGAQDGGYTF. CDR3 in DNA: TGCAGCGGAGCCCAAGACGGGGGCTACACCTTC.

This chain uses TRBV5-1 with TRBJ2-2, with 9 bases matching TRBD2. Germline values: CDR1 SGHRS, CDR2 YFSETQ. J lost 5 bases, V lost 0 bases, and 5 bases had no gene match. CDR3 length: 16 amino acids. CDR3 residues: CASSLAVAGETGELFF. CDR3 coding DNA: TGCGCCAGCAGCTTGGCTGTAGCGGGAGAGACCGGGGAGCTGTTTTTT.

The DNA of the CDR3 is TGTGCCAGCAGTGCACAGGGACGGTATGGCTACACCTTC. Its translation is CASSAQGRYGYTF. The gene calls are TRBV25-1 and TRBJ1-2, with D perhaps matching TRBD1 (6 bases). Trimming shortened V by 4 bases and J by 5 bases, and 11 bases separated the two germline ends. CDR3 length: 13 residues. Germline-derived CDR1 and CDR2 are MGHDK and SYGVNS.

The CDR3 sequence is CAISDGMNTEAFF. CDR3 bases: TGTGCCATCAGTGACGGGATGAACACTGAAGCTTTCTTT. V usage is TRBV10-3 and J usage is TRBJ1-1; D uncertain. The V end was cut by 3 bases, the J end by 0 bases, with 5 bases between. Germline V CDR1 and CDR2: ENHRY, SYGVKD. This CDR3 has 13 amino acids.

CDR3 sequence reads: CASSPGEGGKGTVLSNQPQHF. The CDR3 DNA sequence: TGTGCCAGCTCACCAGGCGAAGGGGGCAAAGGTACAGTTCTGAGCAATCAGCCCCAGCATTTT. The V gene is TRBV18, the J gene TRBJ1-5; 7 bases match TRBD1. Per germline, CDR1 KGHSH and CDR2 LQKENI. Losses at the gene ends were 2 bases for V and 1 base for J; bases not matched to a gene: 20. This CDR3 contains 21 residues.

V gene TRBV7-2 combines with J gene TRBJ1-5; the match to TRBD1 covers 7 bases. V dropped 1 base and J dropped 3; count of bases not matched to a gene: 12. CDR1 and CDR2 (germline): SGHTA, FQGNSA. The length of the CDR3 is 18 residues. CDR3 DNA sequence: TGTGCCAGCAGCTTAGTTCCTGCGGGGACAGCCGCCAATCAGCCCCAGCATTTT. Encoded protein: CASSLVPAGTAANQPQHF.

This rearrangement joins TRBV7-2 to TRBJ1-5, with unresolved D. The CDR3 runs to 12 residues. CDR1 and CDR2 (germline): SGHTA, FQGNSA. The V and J ends lost 4 bases and 4 bases respectively, with 5 bases between them. The CDR3 spells CASSSTNQPQHF. The CDR3 nucleotides are TGTGCCAGCAGCTCTACTAATCAGCCCCAGCATTTT.

The gene calls are TRBV28 and TRBJ2-7; tentatively, D is TRBD2 (5 bases). V gave up 6 bases and J gave up 6 bases, with 12 bases separating them. Germline CDR1 is MDHEN and CDR2 is SYDVKM. This CDR3 has 12 amino acids. DNA of the CDR3: TGTGCCAGCAGCCACGGGATAGTCGAGCAGTACTTC. It translates to CASSHGIVEQYF.

This chain uses TRBV10-3 with TRBJ1-3; the match to TRBD1 covers 7 bases. Germline-derived CDR1 and CDR2 are ENHRY and SYGVKD. CDR3 length equals 15 residues. Trimming at V came to 8 bases and at J to 0 bases, leaving 7 bases not matched to a gene. The CDR3 DNA follows: TGTGCCATCCAAGGGGACAGAACCTCTGGAAACACCATATATTTT. This sequence encodes CAIQGDRTSGNTIYF.

The chain recombines TRBV10-3 with TRBJ2-3; TRBD1 might be the D (6 bases). Trimming left V 4 bases short and J 0 bases short, with 14 bases between. Germline V gene data show CDR1 as ENHRY and CDR2 as SYGVKD. This CDR3 contains 16 residues. The CDR3 is CAISGQDDTSTDTQYF. In DNA form, the CDR3 reads TGTGCCATCAGTGGACAGGACGACACTAGCACAGATACGCAGTATTTT.

As for this clone: The germline gene is not matched at one end of the junction; a read error may be the cause. The chain combines TRBV7-9 with TRBJ2-5; perhaps TRBD2 as D (5 bases). The J call is in doubt because the DNA end fits TRBJ2-7 better. The CDR3 spans 17 residues. Germline CDR1 SEHNR, CDR2 FQNEAQ (reference sequence). CDR3 loop: CSSSLARGLSSSYEQYF. The CDR3 region has the DNA TGTTCCAGCAGCTTAGCCCGAGGACTTTCTAGCTCCTACGAGCAGTACTTC.

The gene calls are TRBV6-5 and TRBJ1-4; 7 bases are shared with TRBD1. Per germline, CDR1 MNHEY and CDR2 SVGAGI. The trim removed 2 bases at V and 1 base at J, leaving 1 base unmatched. This CDR3 spans 15 amino acids. The CDR3 coding sequence is TGTGCCAGCAGTTACAGGACAGGAACTAATGAAAAACTGTTTTTT. It yields the protein CASSYRTGTNEKLFF.

Notes on this clone: The junction does not match germline at one end; this may be a read error. J is TRBJ2-5 and V is TRBV7-3, with D tentatively TRBD2 (5 bases). There are 15 residues in the CDR3. Looked up from germline, CDR1 is SGHTA and CDR2 is FQGTGA. CDR3 amino acids: CASSLTAGVRETQYF. The DNA for the CDR3 is TGTGCCAGCAGCCTAACGGCGGGCGTGAGGGAGACCCAGTACTTC. Full variable domain (remainder filled in from reference TRBV7-3 and TRBJ2-5): GAGVSQTPSNKVTEKGKYVELRCDPISGHTALYWYRQSLGQGPEFLIYFQGTGAADDSGLPNDRFFAVRPEGSVSTLKIQRTERGDSAVYLCASSLTAGVRETQYFGPGTRLLVL.

In this sample, this clone turned up a few times. The rearrangement links TRBV2 to TRBJ1-5; D is perhaps TRBD1 (6 bases). Trimming shortened V by 7 bases and J by 0 bases, and 25 bases separated the two germline ends. Germline CDR1 is SNHLY and CDR2 is FYNNEI. The CDR3 runs 19 residues. CDR3 amino acids: CASTPSGGGGVYSNQPQHF. CDR3 nucleotide sequence: TGTGCCAGCACCCCATCCGGGGGAGGGGGGGTTTATAGCAATCAGCCCCAGCATTTT.

The chain joins TRBV11-2 to TRBJ1-2, with a possible D match to TRBD1 (6 bases). Germline CDR1 is SGHAT and CDR2 is FQNNGV. The length of the CDR3 is 12 residues. V was cut by 2 bases and J by 5 bases, with 6 bases left in between. The CDR3 nucleotides read TGTGCCAGCAGCTTACAGGGGTATGGCTACACCTTC. Its translation: CASSLQGYGYTF.

The chain couples TRBV7-9 to TRBJ2-5; possibly TRBD2 for D (6 bases). The CDR3 runs 14 residues. The ends were cut back, 3 bases at V and 0 bases at J, with 8 bases in the middle. Looked up from germline, CDR1 is SEHNR and CDR2 is FQNEAQ (reference sequence). DNA for the CDR3: TGTGCCAGCAGCTTGGCGGGGTACCAAGAGACCCAGTACTTC. This translates into CASSLAGYQETQYF.